This T cell receptor (beta chain) was identified during a study of blood T cells in healthy people across ages. V was shortened by 1 base and J by 1 base, with 11 bases between the two germline ends. The CDR3 sequence is 16 residues long. Germline CDR1 is SGHRS and CDR2 is YFSETQ. The use of a sample-barcoded 5' primer and a J-beta primer mix characterized a second PCR of roughly 6 to 11 cycles. TCRdb ran MiXCR on the 5' RACE reads and lists one entry per CDR3 protein. The sample consists of 1.5 million to 2 million distinct CDR3 sequences, 28% of them appearing once. The clonotype was recovered from a woman aged 30 to 39 in good health. Sequencing input: blood. The chain has TRBV5-1 and TRBJ2-2; no reliable D call. CDR3 protein: CASSLSVLQNTGELFF. In DNA form, the CDR3 reads TGCGCCAGCAGCTTGTCGGTCTTACAGAACACCGGGGAGCTGTTTTTT.